These T cell receptor beta chains were read from a single sample in a study of blood T cell repertoires in COVID-19. TCRdb's table, derived via immunoSEQ multiplex PCR, lists solely in-frame clones and lacks some. The table has approximately 270,000 clones, 80% to 90% seen once; the top ten hold 9.5% to 11%. The material sequenced was peripheral blood. These receptors all come from a woman aged 70-85 years with acute or convalescent COVID-19. CDR3s include the opening cysteine and the closing phenylalanine or tryptophan. A D gene is named only where the DNA matches it firmly. Clone size is given for some rows only: seen once, a few or many times, or a class if the clone is expanded.

J | size | D | V | length | CDR3 | DNA
TRBJ1-2 | NA | TRBD1 | TRBV24-1 | 14 | CATSDRGTGRGYTF | TGTGCCACCAGTGACCGCGGGACAGGTCGAGGCTACACCTTC
TRBJ1-5 | few | NA | TRBV15 | 12 | CATSRGSQPQHF | TGTGCCACCAGCAGGGGGAGTCAGCCCCAGCATTTT
TRBJ2-3 | NA | TRBD1 | TRBV7-9 | 14 | CASRRQGPTDTQYF | TGTGCCAGCCGACGACAGGGGCCCACAGATACGCAGTATTTT
TRBJ2-5 | NA | NA | TRBV21-1 | 17 | CASSKGHLAVPRGTQYF | TGTGCCAGCAGCAAAGGACATTTGGCTGTTCCCCGGGGGACCCAGTACTTC
TRBJ1-2 | NA | NA | TRBV5-4 | 15 | CASSAEVGSSYGYTF | TGTGCCAGCAGCGCGGAGGTAGGGTCGAGCTATGGCTACACCTTC
TRBJ2-2 | NA | NA | TRBV7-6 | 13 | CASSLQDTGELFF | TGTGCCAGCAGCTTACAGGACACCGGGGAGCTGTTTTTT
TRBJ2-1 | NA | TRBD2 | TRBV18 | 16 | CASSPLDAGGYNEQFF | TGTGCCAGCTCACCCCTCGACGCGGGGGGTTACAATGAGCAGTTCTTC
TRBJ1-1 | NA | NA | TRBV3-1/TRBV3-2 | 13 | CASSQGDTLPAFF | TGTGCCAGCAGCCAAGGGGACACGCTCCCGGCTTTCTTT
TRBJ1-2 | NA | NA | TRBV6-6 | 13 | CASNGQPDYGYTF | TGTGCCAGCAATGGACAGCCAGACTATGGCTACACCTTC
TRBJ2-3 | NA | NA | TRBV7-2 | 13 | CASSPRFTDTQYF | TGTGCCAGCAGCCCACGGTTCACAGATACGCAGTATTTT
TRBJ1-1 | once | TRBD1 | TRBV4-2 | 16 | CASSQDTGQGYTEAFF | TGTGCCAGCAGCCAAGATACAGGACAGGGGTACACTGAAGCTTTCTTT
TRBJ2-1 | NA | TRBD2 | TRBV6-5 | 16 | CASSYNAPGGLREQFF | TGTGCCAGCAGTTACAACGCGCCGGGGGGGCTAAGGGAGCAGTTCTTC
TRBJ1-6 | NA | NA | TRBV3-1/TRBV3-2 | 16 | CASSPMGAHLNSPLHF | TGTGCCAGCAGCCCCATGGGGGCCCACCTTAATTCACCCCTCCACTTT
TRBJ1-5 | NA | NA | TRBV20-1 | 13 | CSASQGTNQPQHF | TGCAGTGCTAGTCAGGGCACAAATCAGCCCCAGCATTTT
TRBJ2-2 | once | NA | TRBV2 | 15 | CASHRGRGNTGELFF | TGTGCCAGCCACAGGGGGAGGGGTAACACCGGGGAGCTGTTTTTT
TRBJ2-5 | NA | NA | TRBV3-1/TRBV3-2 | 15 | CASSPDLIRLVSQYF | TGTGCCAGCAGCCCGGACTTAATTCGCCTAGTTAGTCAGTACTTC
TRBJ1-2 | NA | NA | TRBV5-1 | 16 | CASSLYEMPRRYGYTF | TGCGCCAGCAGCTTATATGAAATGCCTAGACGTTATGGCTACACCTTC
TRBJ1-5 | NA | NA | TRBV2 | 15 | CASSEGAYGNQPQHF | TGTGCCAGCAGTGAGGGGGCATATGGCAATCAGCCCCAGCATTTT
TRBJ1-1 | once | TRBD1 | TRBV18 | 15 | CASSLHARQGTEAFF | TGTGCCAGCTCACTCCACGCGCGACAGGGCACTGAAGCTTTCTTT
TRBJ1-3 | few | NA | TRBV24-1 | 15 | CATSSSGDPGNTIYF | TGTGCCACCAGTTCCTCGGGGGATCCTGGAAACACCATATATTTT